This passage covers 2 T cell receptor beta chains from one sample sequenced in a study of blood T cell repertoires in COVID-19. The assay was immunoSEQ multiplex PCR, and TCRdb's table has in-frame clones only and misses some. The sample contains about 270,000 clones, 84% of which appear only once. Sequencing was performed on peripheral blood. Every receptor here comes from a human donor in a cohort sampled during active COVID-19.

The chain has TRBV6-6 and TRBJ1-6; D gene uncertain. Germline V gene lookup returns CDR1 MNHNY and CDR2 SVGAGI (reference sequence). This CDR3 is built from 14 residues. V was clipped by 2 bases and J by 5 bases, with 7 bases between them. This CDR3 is CASSYRDNNSPLHF. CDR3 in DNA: TGTGCCAGCAGTTACAGAGATAATAATTCACCCCTCCACTTT.

CDR3 sequence reads: CASSKRGRTHEQYF. The CDR3 nucleotides are TGTGCCAGCAGTAAGCGCGGGAGGACCCACGAGCAGTACTTC. The chain has TRBV2 and TRBJ2-7, with TRBD2 matching over 8 bases. CDR3 length: 14 residues. The junction had 8 bases not matched to a gene; V was cut back by 5 bases and J by 5 bases. Germline V gene lookup returns CDR1 SNHLY and CDR2 FYNNEI.